This T cell receptor (beta chain) originates from a study of blood T cell repertoires in COVID-19. Study information: Samples came from the United States, Italy and Spain, spanning acute and convalescent COVID-19.

The CDR3 runs to 18 residues. Data came from immunoSEQ multiplex PCR; TCRdb stores just in-frame clones and leaves some out. The sample has around 500,000 clones, roughly nine tenths seen once. The specimen was PBMCs or T cells enriched from blood (not recorded which). The source is a woman aged 55-70 years who had recovered from COVID-19. The gene calls are TRBV21-1 and TRBJ1-5; TRBD1 reflects the table's D call only, with no check against the DNA. TRBV21-1 corresponds to a pseudogene. DNA of the CDR3: TGTGCCAGCAGCAACAAAACCGGGACAGGGTGGTGGAATCAGCCCCAGCATTTT. This sequence encodes CASSNKTGTGWWNQPQHF.